This passage covers 24 T cell receptor beta chains from one sample sequenced in a study of OX40 agonist ivuxolimab in advanced cancers. Assay used: immunoSEQ multiplex PCR; TCRdb lists only in-frame clones, some missing. The data show about 120,000 clones, around 93% seen once. This specimen was CD4+ or CD8+ T cells sorted from blood, taken in a trial of the OX40 agonist ivuxolimab. The receptor set was obtained from an adult with an advanced solid tumor such as melanoma, head and neck, liver or kidney cancer.

The chain couples TRBV4-1 to TRBJ1-4; 9 nucleotides agree with TRBD1. The V gene end was trimmed by 6 bases and the J gene end by 7 bases; junction bases not matched to a gene: 9. Germline loops: CDR1 MGHRA, CDR2 YSYEKL. The CDR3 has 15 amino acids. The CDR3 region is CASRGAGQGSEKLFF. CDR3 in DNA: TGCGCCAGCAGAGGAGCCGGACAGGGGTCTGAAAAACTGTTTTTT.

CDR3 loop: CASSPYRVRDRDGYTF. CDR3 nucleotide sequence: TGTGCCAGCAGCCCCTATCGAGTTAGGGACAGGGATGGCTACACCTTC. The chain has TRBV7-3 and TRBJ1-2; TRBD1 matches at 9 bases. The CDR3 sequence is 16 residues long. V was clipped by 5 bases and J by 6 bases; unmatched bases: 13. The germline gives CDR1 SGHTA, CDR2 FQGTGA.

V gene TRBV5-1 combines with J gene TRBJ1-6, with a weak D call TRBD1 (5 bases). The CDR3 is 14 residues long. V lost 3 bases and J 6 bases, leaving 10 bases between the germline ends. Germline V gene data show CDR1 as SGHRS and CDR2 as YFSETQ. CDR3 DNA sequence: TGCGCCAGCAGCTCGGACACCCCTAATTCACCCCTCCACTTT. As protein: CASSSDTPNSPLHF.

This chain links TRBV5-6 with TRBJ1-2, with D tentatively TRBD1 (5 bases). V lost 0 bases, J lost 1 base, and 7 bases lay in between. This CDR3 has 14 amino acids. Germline V gene lookup returns CDR1 SGHDT and CDR2 YYEEEE. For the CDR3, the DNA is TGTGCCAGCAGCTTGGGACAGCTTAACTATGGCTACACCTTC. Its protein product is CASSLGQLNYGYTF.

This chain connects TRBV29-1 to TRBJ2-3; D is unresolved. Per the germline V gene, CDR1 is SQVTM and CDR2 is ANQGSEA. The CDR3 runs to 10 residues. DNA of the CDR3: TGCAGTTCTCTCACAGATACGCAGTATTTT. This codes for CSSLTDTQYF.

The V and J genes are TRBV15 and TRBJ1-3, with a tentative D call TRBD1 (5 bases). V lost 1 base to trimming and J lost 2 bases, with 6 bases between them. The CDR3 spans 14 residues. Germline CDR1 reads LNHNV; CDR2 reads YYDKDF (reference sequence). The CDR3 bases are TGTGCCACCAGCAGAGCAGGGACTGGAAACACCATATATTTT. It specifies CATSRAGTGNTIYF.

This clone occurred once. The chain has TRBV6-1 and TRBJ2-7; D is perhaps TRBD2 (6 bases). The germline gives CDR1 MNHNS, CDR2 SASEGT. The V gene lost 5 bases and the J gene lost 0 bases, with 11 bases spanning the gap. The CDR3 totals 14 residues. The CDR3 DNA reads as TGTGCCAGCAGTCGGGACTTCAGCTCCTACGAGCAGTACTTC. It yields the protein CASSRDFSSYEQYF.

This rearrangement joins TRBV4-1 to TRBJ2-6, with D unresolved. Trimming took 0 bases from V and 2 from J, leaving 14 bases between them. The CDR3 loop spans 18 amino acids. CDR1 and CDR2 from the germline V gene are MGHRA and YSYEKL. CDR3 DNA sequence: TGCGCCAGCAGCCAAGATGGGTTTTTCGGTGCTGGGGCCAACGTCCTGACTTTC. It specifies CASSQDGFFGAGANVLTF.

The V call is TRBV6-1, the J call TRBJ2-1, with TRBD2 identical over 12 bases. With V trimmed by 6 bases and J by 7 bases, 7 bases remained unmatched. This CDR3 is built from 15 residues. CDR1 is MNHNS, CDR2 SASEGT, per germline. The CDR3 nucleotides read TGTGCCAGCAGCGCCAGGACTAGCGGGGTGAATGAGCAGTTCTTC. Translation gives CASSARTSGVNEQFF.

The V call is TRBV29-1, the J call TRBJ1-1, with TRBD1 matching over 8 bases. The CDR3 totals 14 residues. Germline lookup yields CDR1 SQVTM and CDR2 ANQGSEA. With V trimmed by 6 bases and J by 5 bases, 11 bases remained unmatched. CDR3 sequence reads: CSVVLGQGGTEAFF. CDR3 DNA sequence: TGCAGCGTGGTTCTAGGACAGGGTGGGACTGAAGCTTTCTTT.

The chain uses TRBV6-1 and TRBJ2-3, with D maybe TRBD1 (6 bases). V lost 8 bases, J lost 4 bases, and 16 bases lay in between. Germline CDR1 MNHNS, CDR2 SASEGT. The CDR3 has 14 amino acids. DNA of the CDR3: TGTGCCAGCTCCCTCAGGGGTGATGCAGATACGCAGTATTTT. It translates to CASSLRGDADTQYF.

The J gene is TRBJ1-4, the V gene TRBV19; D remains unclear. Trimming took 0 bases from V and 1 from J, leaving 12 bases between them. Germline-derived CDR1 and CDR2 are LNHDA and SQIVND (reference sequence). CDR3 size: 17 residues. The CDR3 coding sequence is TGTGCCAGTAGTATAGATACAGCAAAAGTAACTAATGAAAAACTGTTTTTT. Translation: CASSIDTAKVTNEKLFF.

This clone has a single count. This sequence joins TRBV9 and TRBJ2-3; 7 bases line up with TRBD1. After removal of 2 bases from V and 3 bases from J, the junction contained 9 bases not matched to a gene. The CDR3 consists of 16 residues. Germline CDR1 is SGDLS and CDR2 is YYNGEE. The CDR3 bases are TGTGCCAGCAGCGTTAGACAGGGTGGTTCGACAGATACGCAGTATTTT. Residues: CASSVRQGGSTDTQYF.

The gene calls are TRBV6-6 and TRBJ1-6; TRBD1 matches 7 bases. Trimming cost V 2 bases and J 7 bases; bases outside gene matches: 5. The germline V gene encodes CDR1 MNHNY and CDR2 SVGAGI (reference sequence). The CDR3 contains 15 residues. DNA for the CDR3: TGTGCCAGCAGTTACCATGGGACAGAGAATTCACCCCTCCACTTT. Its protein product is CASSYHGTENSPLHF.

A note on this clone: It is unclear where the CDR3 begins or ends on the DNA, so no DNA is shown, and the CDR3 is as TCRdb lists it. J is TRBJ2-2 and V is TRBV6-5; TRBD1 is the table's D call and was not checked against the DNA. Including both end residues, the CDR3 is 15 amino acids long. The germline V gene encodes CDR1 MNHEY and CDR2 SVGAGI. The CDR3 spells CASSSSGQNTGELFF.

For the CDR3, the DNA is TGTGCCTGGAGTGTACTCTCGCCTCGGAGAGGTTCACCCCTCCACTTT. The encoded protein is CAWSVLSPRRGSPLHF. This chain joins TRBV30 and TRBJ1-6; D remains unclear. Germline V gene sequence: CDR1 GTSNPN, CDR2 SVGIG (reference sequence). This CDR3 contains 16 residues. The V gene lost 0 bases and the J gene lost 9 bases, with 18 bases spanning the gap. The full variable domain, rest sourced from reference TRBV30 and TRBJ1-6, is SQTIHQWPATLVQPVGSPLSLECTVEGTSNPNLYWYRQAAGRGLQLLFYSVGIGQISSEVPQNLSASRPQDRQFILSSKKLLLSDSGFYLCAWSVLSPRRGSPLHFGNGTRLTVT.

V gene TRBV11-2 combines with J gene TRBJ1-3; the D is unclear. Between the trimmed V and J ends, which lost 7 bases and 2 bases, there was a span of 6 bases. The germline CDR1 and CDR2 sequences are SGHAT and FQNNGV. This CDR3 contains 12 residues. The CDR3 DNA follows: TGTGCCAGCACTGTAACTGGAAACACCATATATTTT. Translation gives CASTVTGNTIYF.

The CDR3 bases are TGTGCCAGCTCCCCCCGAGGGTTATCTAATGAAAAACTGTTTTTT. It encodes CASSPRGLSNEKLFF. The chain links TRBV18 to TRBJ1-4; D remains unclear. The CDR3 length is 15 residues. CDR1 KGHSH and CDR2 LQKENI come from the germline V gene. Between the trimmed V and J ends, which lost 6 bases and 3 bases, there was a span of 14 bases.

V gene TRBV5-4 combines with J gene TRBJ2-7; 10 positions match TRBD1. Germline V lookup: CDR1 SGHNT, CDR2 YYREEE (reference sequence). V was pared by 4 bases and J by 1 base, with 8 bases of the junction left unmatched. This CDR3 contains 16 residues. The CDR3 region has the DNA TGTGCCAGCAGCCAACAGACAGGGGGCGGGTCCTACGAGCAGTACTTC. Protein: CASSQQTGGGSYEQYF. Full variable domain (rest looked up from reference TRBV5-4 and TRBJ2-7): ETGVTQSPTHLIKTRGQQVTLRCSSQSGHNTVSWYQQALGQGPQFIFQYYREEENGRGNFPPRFSGLQFPNYSSELNVNALELDDSALYLCASSQQTGGGSYEQYFGPGTRLTVT.

This clone appeared once. The V call is TRBV18, the J call TRBJ1-2; 7 bases are shared with TRBD1. The CDR3 runs 13 residues. Germline CDR1 is KGHSH and CDR2 is LQKENI. Losses at the gene ends were 5 bases for V and 6 bases for J; bases not matched to a gene: 6. CDR3 nucleotides: TGTGCCAGCTCAACCCAGGGGGAGGATGGCTACACCTTC. It translates to CASSTQGEDGYTF.

The V and J genes are TRBV28 and TRBJ2-1; D assignment may be TRBD1 or TRBD2 (6 bases each). From germline, CDR1 is MDHEN and CDR2 SYDVKM. V gave up 10 bases and J gave up 4 bases, with 20 bases separating them. The CDR3 runs to 15 residues. The CDR3 region is CATGGEGGTYNEQFF. The CDR3 coding sequence is TGTGCCACCGGGGGAGAGGGGGGTACTTACAATGAGCAGTTCTTC. Variable domain in full (rest from reference TRBV28 and TRBJ2-1): DVKVTQSSRYLVKRTGEKVFLECVQDMDHENMFWYRQDPGLGLRLIYFSYDVKMKEKGDIPEGYSVSREKKERFSLILESASTNQTSMYLCATGGEGGTYNEQFFGPGTRLTVL.

V usage is TRBV7-6 and J usage is TRBJ1-3; no firm D call. The CDR3 extends over 16 amino acids. Trimming pared 1 base from V and 0 bases from J, leaving 10 bases between. In germline, CDR1 is SGHVS, CDR2 FNYEAQ. The CDR3 DNA is TGTGCCAGCAGCTTAGTAACACCGACCTCTGGAAACACCATATATTTT. This translates into CASSLVTPTSGNTIYF.

This chain joins TRBV7-3 and TRBJ2-1; D not resolved. Germline CDR1 and CDR2: SGHTA and FQGTGA. Trimming removed 5 bases at V and 6 bases at J, with 23 bases between. This CDR3 has 17 residues. CDR3 protein: CASSRQAGLVGFNEQFF. The CDR3 bases are TGTGCCAGCAGCCGGCAAGCCGGCCTTGTGGGCTTCAATGAGCAGTTCTTC.

For this clone: The same CDR3 is also encoded by other DNA sequences in this sample. The chain is built from TRBV19 and TRBJ2-7; maybe TRBD1 (8 bases). The germline gives CDR1 LNHDA, CDR2 SQIVND (reference sequence). V gave up 3 bases and J gave up 2 bases, with 14 bases separating them. The CDR3 sequence is 15 residues long. CDR3 loop: CASSIGTGGAYEQYF. The DNA of the CDR3 is TGTGCCAGTAGTATCGGAACAGGGGGGGCCTACGAGCAGTACTTC. Supplemented by reference TRBV19 and TRBJ2-7, the full variable domain reads DGGITQSPKYLFRKEGQNVTLSCEQNLNHDAMYWYRQDPGQGLRLIYYSQIVNDFQKGDIAEGYSVSREKKESFPLTVTSAQKNPTAFYLCASSIGTGGAYEQYFGPGTRLTVT.